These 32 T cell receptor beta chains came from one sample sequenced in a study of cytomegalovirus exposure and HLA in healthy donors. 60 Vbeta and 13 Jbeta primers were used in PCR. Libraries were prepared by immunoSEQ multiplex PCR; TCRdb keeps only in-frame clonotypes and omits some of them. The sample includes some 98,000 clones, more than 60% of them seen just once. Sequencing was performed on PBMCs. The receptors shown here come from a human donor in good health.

The CDR3 sequence is CASSERRGGKAGELFF. The CDR3 bases are TGTGCCAGCAGTGAGCGGCGGGGGGGTAAAGCCGGGGAGCTGTTTTTT. This chain joins TRBV2 and TRBJ2-2, with 9 bases matching TRBD2. This CDR3 contains 16 residues. After removal of 3 bases from V and 6 bases from J, the junction contained 8 bases not matched to a gene. Germline V gives CDR1 SNHLY, CDR2 FYNNEI.

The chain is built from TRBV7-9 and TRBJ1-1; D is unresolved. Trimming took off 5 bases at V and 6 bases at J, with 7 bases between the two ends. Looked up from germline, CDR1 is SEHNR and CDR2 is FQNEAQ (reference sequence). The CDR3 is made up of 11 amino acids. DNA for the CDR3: TGTGCCAGCAGCCCTCGCGCTGAAGCTTTCTTT. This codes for CASSPRAEAFF.

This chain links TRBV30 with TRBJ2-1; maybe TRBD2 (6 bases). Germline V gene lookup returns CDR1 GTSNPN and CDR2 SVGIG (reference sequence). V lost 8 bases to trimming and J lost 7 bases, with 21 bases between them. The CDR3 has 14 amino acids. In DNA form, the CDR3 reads TGTGCCGGCTCCAGCGGGCCATCCCCTAATGAGCAGTTCTTC. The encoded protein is CAGSSGPSPNEQFF.

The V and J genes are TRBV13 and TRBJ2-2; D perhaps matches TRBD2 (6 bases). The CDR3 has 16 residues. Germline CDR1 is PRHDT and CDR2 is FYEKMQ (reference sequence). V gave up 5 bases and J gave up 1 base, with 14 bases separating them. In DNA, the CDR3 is TGTGCCAGCAGCACCTTGATGGGGGGGAACACCGGGGAGCTGTTTTTT. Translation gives CASSTLMGGNTGELFF.

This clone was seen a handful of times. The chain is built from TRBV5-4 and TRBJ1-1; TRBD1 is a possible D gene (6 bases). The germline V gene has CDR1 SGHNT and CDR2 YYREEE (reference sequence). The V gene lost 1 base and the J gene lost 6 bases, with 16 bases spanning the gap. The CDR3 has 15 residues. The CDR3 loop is CASSLFVGGHSEAFF. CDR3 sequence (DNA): TGTGCCAGCAGCTTGTTCGTCGGGGGGCACTCTGAAGCTTTCTTT.

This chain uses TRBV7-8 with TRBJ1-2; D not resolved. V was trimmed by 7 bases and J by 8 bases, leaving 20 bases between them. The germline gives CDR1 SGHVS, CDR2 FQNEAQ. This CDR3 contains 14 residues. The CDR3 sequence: CASTSRGGRRGYTF. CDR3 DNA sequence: TGTGCCAGCACATCACGGGGTGGAAGGCGCGGCTACACCTTC.

The CDR3 DNA follows: TGTGCCAGCAGCTCACAGGGTGACTCCTACGAGCAGTACTTC. This encodes CASSSQGDSYEQYF. The chain is built from TRBV7-9 and TRBJ2-7; TRBD1 is a possible D gene (6 bases). This CDR3 region has 14 residues. Trimming took 4 bases from V and 0 from J, leaving 10 bases between them. Germline V lookup: CDR1 SEHNR, CDR2 FQNEAQ (reference sequence).

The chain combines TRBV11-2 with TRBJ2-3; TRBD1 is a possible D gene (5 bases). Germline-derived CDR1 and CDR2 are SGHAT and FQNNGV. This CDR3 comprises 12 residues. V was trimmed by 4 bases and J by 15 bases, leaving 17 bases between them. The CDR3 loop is CASSSTYPGYYF. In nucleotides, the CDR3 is TGTGCCAGCAGCTCCACCTACCCAGGGTATTATTTT.

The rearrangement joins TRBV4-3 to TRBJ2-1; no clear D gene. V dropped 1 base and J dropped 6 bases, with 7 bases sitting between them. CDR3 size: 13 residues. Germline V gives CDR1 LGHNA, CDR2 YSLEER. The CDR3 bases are TGCGCCAGCAGCCAAGCGACAAGCAATGAGCAGTTCTTC. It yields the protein CASSQATSNEQFF.

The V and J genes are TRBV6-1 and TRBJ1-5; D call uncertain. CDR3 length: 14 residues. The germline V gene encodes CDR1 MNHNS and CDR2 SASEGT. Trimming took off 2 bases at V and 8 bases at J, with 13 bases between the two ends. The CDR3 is CASSELGVSEPQHF. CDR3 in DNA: TGTGCCAGCAGTGAACTCGGGGTCTCGGAGCCCCAGCATTTT.

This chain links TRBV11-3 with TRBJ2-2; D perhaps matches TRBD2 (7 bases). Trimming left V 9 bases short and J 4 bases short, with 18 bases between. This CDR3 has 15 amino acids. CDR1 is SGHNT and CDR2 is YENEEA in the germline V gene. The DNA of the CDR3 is TGTGCCAGTGGGGAGGGGGGGGTCGGCACCGGGGAGCTGTTTTTT. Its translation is CASGEGGVGTGELFF. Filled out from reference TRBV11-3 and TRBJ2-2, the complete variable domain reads EAGVVQSPRYKIIEKKQPVAFWCNPISGHNTLYWYLQNLGQGPELLIRYENEEAVDDSQLPKDRFSAERLKGVDSTLKIQPAELGDSAVYLCASGEGGVGTGELFFGEGSRLTVL.

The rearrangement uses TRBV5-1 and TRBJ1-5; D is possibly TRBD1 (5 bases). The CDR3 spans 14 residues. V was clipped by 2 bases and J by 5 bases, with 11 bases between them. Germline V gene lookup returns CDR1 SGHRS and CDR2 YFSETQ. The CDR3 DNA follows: TGCGCCAGCAGCTTAGGGGAAATCCATCAGCCCCAGCATTTT. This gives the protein CASSLGEIHQPQHF. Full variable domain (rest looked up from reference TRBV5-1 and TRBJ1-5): KAGVTQTPRYLIKTRGQQVTLSCSPISGHRSVSWYQQTPGQGLQFLFEYFSETQRNKGNFPGRFSGRQFSNSRSEMNVSTLELGDSALYLCASSLGEIHQPQHFGDGTRLSIL.

CDR3 DNA: TGCGCCAGCAGCTTATTCGGGACATCTGGGGCCAACGTCCTGACTTTC. It is translated as CASSLFGTSGANVLTF. V is TRBV5-1 and J is TRBJ2-6; tentative D call: TRBD1 (6 bases). The V gene lost 2 bases and the J gene lost 1 base, with 10 bases spanning the gap. This CDR3 is built from 16 residues. CDR1 SGHRS and CDR2 YFSETQ come from the germline V gene. The complete variable domain, with remaining parts taken from reference TRBV5-1 and TRBJ2-6, reads KAGVTQTPRYLIKTRGQQVTLSCSPISGHRSVSWYQQTPGQGLQFLFEYFSETQRNKGNFPGRFSGRQFSNSRSEMNVSTLELGDSALYLCASSLFGTSGANVLTFGAGSRLTVL.

The DNA for the CDR3 is TGCGCCAGCAGCCAAGGAGGAAATCCGGGACAGGGGGCAGATACGCAGTATTTT. Protein: CASSQGGNPGQGADTQYF. This sequence joins TRBV4-3 and TRBJ2-3; 11 bases align to TRBD1. Germline values: CDR1 LGHNA, CDR2 YSLEER. The V segment lost 1 base and the J segment 4 bases; nucleotides outside the gene matches: 10. There are 18 residues in the CDR3.

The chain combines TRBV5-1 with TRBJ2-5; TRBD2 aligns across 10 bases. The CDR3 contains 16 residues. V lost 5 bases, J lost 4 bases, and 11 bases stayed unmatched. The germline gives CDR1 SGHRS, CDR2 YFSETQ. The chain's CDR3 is CASRAEPGLARETQYF. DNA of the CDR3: TGCGCCAGCAGAGCTGAACCGGGACTAGCGCGAGAGACCCAGTACTTC.

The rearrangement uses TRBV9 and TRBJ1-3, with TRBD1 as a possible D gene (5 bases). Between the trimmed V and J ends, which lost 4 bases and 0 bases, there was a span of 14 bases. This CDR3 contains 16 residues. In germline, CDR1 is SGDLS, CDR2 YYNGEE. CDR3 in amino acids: CASSSGYGRSGNTIYF. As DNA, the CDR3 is TGTGCCAGCAGCTCAGGGTACGGCCGCTCTGGAAACACCATATATTTT.

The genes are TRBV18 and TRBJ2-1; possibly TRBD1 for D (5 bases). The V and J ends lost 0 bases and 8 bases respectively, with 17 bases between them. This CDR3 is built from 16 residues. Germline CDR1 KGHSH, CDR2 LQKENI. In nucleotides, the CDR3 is TGTGCCAGCTCACCACCGGTAAGGGCAGGGCTTCATGAGCAGTTCTTC. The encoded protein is CASSPPVRAGLHEQFF.

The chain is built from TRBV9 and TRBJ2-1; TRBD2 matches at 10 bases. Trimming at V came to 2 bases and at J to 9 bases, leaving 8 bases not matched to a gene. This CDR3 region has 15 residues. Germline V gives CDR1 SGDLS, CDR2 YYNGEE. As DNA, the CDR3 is TGTGCCAGCAGCGTTGGGTCTAGCGGGAGAAGTGAGCAGTTCTTC. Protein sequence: CASSVGSSGRSEQFF.

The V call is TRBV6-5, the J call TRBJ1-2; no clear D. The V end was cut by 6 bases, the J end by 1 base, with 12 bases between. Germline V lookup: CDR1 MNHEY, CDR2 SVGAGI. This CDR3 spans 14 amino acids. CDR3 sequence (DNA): TGTGCCAGCAGGGAGCCTTACAATAACTATGGCTACACCTTC. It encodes CASREPYNNYGYTF.

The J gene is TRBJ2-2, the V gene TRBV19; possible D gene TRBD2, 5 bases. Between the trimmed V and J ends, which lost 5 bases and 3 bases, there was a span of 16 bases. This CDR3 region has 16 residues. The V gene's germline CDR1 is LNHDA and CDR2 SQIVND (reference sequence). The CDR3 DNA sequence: TGTGCCAGTAGTGGCAGCGGACGCAGGTACACCGGGGAGCTGTTTTTT. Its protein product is CASSGSGRRYTGELFF.

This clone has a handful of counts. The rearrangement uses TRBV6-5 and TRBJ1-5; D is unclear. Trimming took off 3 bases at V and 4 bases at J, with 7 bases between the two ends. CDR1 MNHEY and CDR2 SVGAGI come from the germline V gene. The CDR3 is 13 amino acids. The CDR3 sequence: CASSYNRNQPQHF. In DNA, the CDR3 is TGTGCCAGCAGTTATAACAGAAATCAGCCCCAGCATTTT.

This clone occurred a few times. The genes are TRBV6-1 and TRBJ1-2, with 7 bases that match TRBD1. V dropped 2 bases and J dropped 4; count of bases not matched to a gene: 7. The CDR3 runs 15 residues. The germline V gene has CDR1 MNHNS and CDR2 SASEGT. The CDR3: CASSEYGGTAYGYTF. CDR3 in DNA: TGTGCCAGCAGTGAATATGGTGGGACAGCCTATGGCTACACCTTC.

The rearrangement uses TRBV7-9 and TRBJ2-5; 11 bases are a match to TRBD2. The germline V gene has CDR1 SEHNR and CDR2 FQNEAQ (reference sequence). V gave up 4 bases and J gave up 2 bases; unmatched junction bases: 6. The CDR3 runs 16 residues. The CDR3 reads CASSWSSGGQQETQYF. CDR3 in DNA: TGTGCCAGCAGCTGGTCTAGCGGGGGGCAACAAGAGACCCAGTACTTC.

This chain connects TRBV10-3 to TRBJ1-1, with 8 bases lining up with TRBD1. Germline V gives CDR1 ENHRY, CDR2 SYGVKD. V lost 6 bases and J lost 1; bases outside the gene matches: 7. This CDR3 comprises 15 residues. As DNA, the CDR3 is TGTGCCATCAGCCCCAGGGGGCTGGGGAACACTGAAGCTTTCTTT. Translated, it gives CAISPRGLGNTEAFF.

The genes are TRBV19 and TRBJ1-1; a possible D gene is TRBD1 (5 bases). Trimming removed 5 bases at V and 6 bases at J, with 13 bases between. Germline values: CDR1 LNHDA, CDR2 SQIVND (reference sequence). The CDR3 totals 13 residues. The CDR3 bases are TGTGCCAGTAGTTCTGGGACTGGGTCTGAAGCTTTCTTT. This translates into CASSSGTGSEAFF.

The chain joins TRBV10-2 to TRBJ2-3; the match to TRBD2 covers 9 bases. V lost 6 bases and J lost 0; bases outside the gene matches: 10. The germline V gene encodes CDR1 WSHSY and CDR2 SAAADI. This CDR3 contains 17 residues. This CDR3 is CASRTGTSKGSTDTQYF. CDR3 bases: TGCGCCAGCAGGACCGGGACTAGCAAGGGGAGCACAGATACGCAGTATTTT.

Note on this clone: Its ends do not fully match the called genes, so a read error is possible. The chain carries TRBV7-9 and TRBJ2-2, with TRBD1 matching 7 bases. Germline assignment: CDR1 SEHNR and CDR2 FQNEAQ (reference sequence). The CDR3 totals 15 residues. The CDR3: CSSSFTGTDTGELFF. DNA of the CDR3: TGTTCCAGCAGCTTCACTGGGACAGACACCGGGGAGCTGTTTTTT.

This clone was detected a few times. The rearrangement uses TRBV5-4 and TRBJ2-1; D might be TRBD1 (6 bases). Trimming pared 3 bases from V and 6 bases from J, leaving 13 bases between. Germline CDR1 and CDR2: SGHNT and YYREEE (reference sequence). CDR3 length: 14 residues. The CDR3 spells CASSSHRDGNEQFF. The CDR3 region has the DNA TGTGCCAGCAGCTCTCACAGGGACGGCAATGAGCAGTTCTTC.

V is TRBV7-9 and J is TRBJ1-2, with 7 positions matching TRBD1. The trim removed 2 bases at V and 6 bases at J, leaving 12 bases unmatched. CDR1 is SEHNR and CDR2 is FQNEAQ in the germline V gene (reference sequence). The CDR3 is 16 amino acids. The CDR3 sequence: CASSLSRDRAHDGYTF. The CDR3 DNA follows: TGTGCCAGCAGCTTATCCCGAGACAGGGCCCACGATGGCTACACCTTC.

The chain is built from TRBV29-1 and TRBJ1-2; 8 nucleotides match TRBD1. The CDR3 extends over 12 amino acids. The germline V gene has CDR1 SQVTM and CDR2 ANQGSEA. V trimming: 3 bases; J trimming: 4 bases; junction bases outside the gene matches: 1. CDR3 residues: CSVDTGGYGYTF. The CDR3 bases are TGCAGCGTTGATACAGGGGGCTATGGCTACACCTTC.

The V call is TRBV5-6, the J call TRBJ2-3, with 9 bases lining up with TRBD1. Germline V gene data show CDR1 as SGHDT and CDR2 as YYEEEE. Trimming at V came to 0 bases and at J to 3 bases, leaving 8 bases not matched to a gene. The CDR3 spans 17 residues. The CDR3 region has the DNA TGTGCCAGCAGCTTGGTTAATTCCGGGACAGGGACAGATACGCAGTATTTT. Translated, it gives CASSLVNSGTGTDTQYF.

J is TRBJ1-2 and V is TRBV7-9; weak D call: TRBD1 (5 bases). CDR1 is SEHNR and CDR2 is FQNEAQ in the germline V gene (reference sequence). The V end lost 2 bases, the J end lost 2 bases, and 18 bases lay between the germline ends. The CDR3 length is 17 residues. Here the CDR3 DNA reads TGTGCCAGCAGCTTAACCTCCGTTCAGGGCTTGAACTATGGCTACACCTTC. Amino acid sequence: CASSLTSVQGLNYGYTF.